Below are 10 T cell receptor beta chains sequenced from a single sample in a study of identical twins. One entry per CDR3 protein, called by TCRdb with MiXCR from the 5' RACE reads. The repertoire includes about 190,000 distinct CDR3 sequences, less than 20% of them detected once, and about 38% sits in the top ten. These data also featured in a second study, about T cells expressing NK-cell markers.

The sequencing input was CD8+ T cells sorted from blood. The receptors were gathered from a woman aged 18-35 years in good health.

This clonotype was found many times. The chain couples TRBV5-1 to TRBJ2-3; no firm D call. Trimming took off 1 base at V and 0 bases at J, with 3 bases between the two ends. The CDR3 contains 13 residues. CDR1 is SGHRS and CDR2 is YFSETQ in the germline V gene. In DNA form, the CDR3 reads TGCGCCAGCAGCTTGAGTAGCACAGATACGCAGTATTTT. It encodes CASSLSSTDTQYF. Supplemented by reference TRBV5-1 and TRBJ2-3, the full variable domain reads KAGVTQTPRYLIKTRGQQVTLSCSPISGHRSVSWYQQTPGQGLQFLFEYFSETQRNKGNFPGRFSGRQFSNSRSEMNVSTLELGDSALYLCASSLSSTDTQYFGPGTRLTVL.

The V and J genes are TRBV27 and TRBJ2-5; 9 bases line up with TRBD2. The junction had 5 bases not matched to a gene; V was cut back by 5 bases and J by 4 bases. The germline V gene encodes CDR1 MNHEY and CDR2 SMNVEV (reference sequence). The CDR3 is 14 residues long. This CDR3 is CASSVIAGVETQYF. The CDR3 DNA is TGTGCCAGCAGTGTAATAGCGGGGGTAGAGACCCAGTACTTC.

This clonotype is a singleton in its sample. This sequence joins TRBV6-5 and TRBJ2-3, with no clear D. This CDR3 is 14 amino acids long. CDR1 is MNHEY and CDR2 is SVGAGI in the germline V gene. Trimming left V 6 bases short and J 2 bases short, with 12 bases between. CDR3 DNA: TGTGCCAGCAGATTAGCAGGCTACACAGATACGCAGTATTTT. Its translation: CASRLAGYTDTQYF.

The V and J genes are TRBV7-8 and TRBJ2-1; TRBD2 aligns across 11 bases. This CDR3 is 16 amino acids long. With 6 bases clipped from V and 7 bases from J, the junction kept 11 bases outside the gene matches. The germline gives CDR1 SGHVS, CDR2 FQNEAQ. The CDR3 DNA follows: TGTGCCAGCAGGCTATACACTAGCGGGGGCCTAAATGAGCAGTTCTTC. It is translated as CASRLYTSGGLNEQFF.

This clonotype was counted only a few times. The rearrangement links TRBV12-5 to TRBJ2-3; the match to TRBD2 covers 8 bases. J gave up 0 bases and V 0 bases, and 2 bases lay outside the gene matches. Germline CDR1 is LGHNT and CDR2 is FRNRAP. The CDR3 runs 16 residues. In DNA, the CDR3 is TGTGCTAGTGGTTTGGTACTAGCGGCTAGCACAGATACGCAGTATTTT. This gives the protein CASGLVLAASTDTQYF.

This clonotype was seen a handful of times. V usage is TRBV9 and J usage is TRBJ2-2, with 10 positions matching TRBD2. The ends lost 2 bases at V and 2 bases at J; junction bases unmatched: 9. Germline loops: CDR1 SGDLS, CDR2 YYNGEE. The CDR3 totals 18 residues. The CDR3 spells CASSVSVAGGPNTGELFF. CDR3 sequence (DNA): TGTGCCAGCAGCGTCTCGGTAGCGGGGGGCCCCAACACCGGGGAGCTGTTTTTT.

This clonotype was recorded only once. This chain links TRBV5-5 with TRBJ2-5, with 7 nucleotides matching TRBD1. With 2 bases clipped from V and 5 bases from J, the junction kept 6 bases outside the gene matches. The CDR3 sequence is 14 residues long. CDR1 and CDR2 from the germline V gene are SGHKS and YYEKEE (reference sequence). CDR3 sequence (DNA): TGTGCCAGCAGCTTCAACAGGGGTAGTGAGACCCAGTACTTC. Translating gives CASSFNRGSETQYF.

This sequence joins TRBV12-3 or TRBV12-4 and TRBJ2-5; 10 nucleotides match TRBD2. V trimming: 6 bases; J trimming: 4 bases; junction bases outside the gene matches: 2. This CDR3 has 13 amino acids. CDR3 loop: CASRAGGGETQYF. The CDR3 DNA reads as TGTGCCAGCAGAGCGGGGGGGGGAGAGACCCAGTACTTC.

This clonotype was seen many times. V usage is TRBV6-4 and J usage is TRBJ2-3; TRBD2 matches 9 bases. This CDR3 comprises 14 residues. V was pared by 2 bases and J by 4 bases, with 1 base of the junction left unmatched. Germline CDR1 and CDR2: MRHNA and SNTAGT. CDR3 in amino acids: CASSDGGGADTQYF. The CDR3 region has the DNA TGTGCCAGCAGTGACGGCGGGGGGGCAGATACGCAGTATTTT.

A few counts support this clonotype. The CDR3: CATSSFHEQFF. The DNA for the CDR3 is TGTGCCACCAGCAGCTTCCATGAGCAGTTCTTC. The genes are TRBV15 and TRBJ2-1; D uncertain. Trimming cost V 3 bases and J 8 bases, with 5 bases left between them. Germline V lookup: CDR1 LNHNV, CDR2 YYDKDF (reference sequence). The length of the CDR3 is 11 residues.